This T cell receptor beta chain was obtained from a study of T cell responses to AZD1222 COVID-19 vaccine. A remark on this clone: Its antigen is still unknown.

Whole-study findings and limits: Reportedly, close to half of spike-specific TCRs are directed against unmutated variant regions. Sampled repertoires all dated from after the peak T cell response. Among vaccine-associated CD4 TCRs, coverage spanned spike, with dominance at 160-218 and 743-854.

The V gene end was trimmed by 0 bases and the J gene end by 1 base; junction bases not matched to a gene: 7. Germline V gene sequence: CDR1 SGHAT, CDR2 FQNNGV. This CDR3 region has 17 residues. Libraries were prepared by immunoSEQ multiplex PCR; TCRdb keeps only in-frame clonotypes and omits some of them. Here the sample spans about 150,000 clones, roughly 91% being singletons. The source of this sequence is an adult in good health. J is TRBJ2-7 and V is TRBV11-2; 9 bases fit TRBD2. The sequences come from peripheral blood, collected on day 0 of AZD1222 vaccination. The CDR3 region is CASSLEAGGGKSYEQYF. In DNA, the CDR3 is TGTGCCAGCAGCTTAGAAGCGGGGGGAGGAAAGTCCTACGAGCAGTACTTC.